A selection of T cell receptor beta chains follows, all from one sample in a study of blood T cell repertoires in COVID-19. TCRdb's copy holds only in-frame clones and misses some; the assay was immunoSEQ multiplex PCR. The sample contains about 240,000 clones, 82% of which appear only once. The sample consisted of peripheral blood. Source of these receptors: a woman in her sixties or seventies with active or convalescent COVID-19. CDR3s include the opening cysteine and the closing phenylalanine or tryptophan. The size of a clone is reported for some rows only, either as once, few or many, or as a class for expanded clones.

J gene: TRBJ2-7; V gene: TRBV18; clone size: -; CDR3 protein: CASSPNGHPFDEQYF
J gene: TRBJ1-1; V gene: TRBV6-5; clone size: -; CDR3 protein: CASSKTGGVTEAFF
J gene: TRBJ1-2; V gene: TRBV12-3/TRBV12-4; clone size: -; CDR3 protein: CASRQGTNYGYTF
J gene: TRBJ1-2; V gene: TRBV2; clone size: -; CDR3 protein: CASSEAAGYYGYTF
J gene: TRBJ2-1; V gene: TRBV3-1/TRBV3-2; clone size: -; CDR3 protein: CASSWGLAGGYNEQFF
J gene: TRBJ1-5; V gene: TRBV5-5; clone size: many; CDR3 protein: CASRFGGQGNNQPQHF
J gene: TRBJ2-7; V gene: TRBV7-6; clone size: -; CDR3 protein: CASSPTSGQIFSYEQYF
J gene: TRBJ2-5; V gene: TRBV11-2; clone size: -; CDR3 protein: CASSRAGRETQYF
J gene: TRBJ1-2; V gene: TRBV18; clone size: -; CDR3 protein: CASSPRGTYGYTF
J gene: TRBJ1-1; V gene: TRBV4-2; clone size: -; CDR3 protein: CASSQEDGSRGTEAFF
J gene: TRBJ1-2; V gene: TRBV19; clone size: -; CDR3 protein: CASKRGEPFRASNYGYTF